These 10 T cell receptor beta chains came from one sample sequenced in a study of cytomegalovirus exposure and HLA in healthy donors. Vbeta (60) and Jbeta (13) primers were used in the PCR. Assay: immunoSEQ multiplex PCR; the TCRdb copy retains only in-frame clones and omits some. The sample shows under 200,000 clones, 75% to 85% of them seen only once. Material for sequencing was PBMCs. The receptor source for this set is a male donor in good health and CMV-seropositive.

This chain connects TRBV13 to TRBJ2-1, with 9 nucleotides matching TRBD2. The CDR3 runs to 12 residues. V gave up 6 bases and J gave up 9 bases; unmatched junction bases: 3. Germline CDR1 is PRHDT and CDR2 is FYEKMQ (reference sequence). The CDR3 loop is CASRRGGIEQFF. CDR3 DNA sequence: TGTGCCAGCAGGCGGGGGGGGATTGAGCAGTTCTTC.

Only one count was recorded for this clone. The chain employs TRBV6-5 and TRBJ2-2, with TRBD2 matching 11 bases. Per the germline V gene, CDR1 is MNHEY and CDR2 is SVGAGI. J was trimmed by 5 bases and V by 2 bases; bases with no gene match: 4. The CDR3 loop spans 16 amino acids. In nucleotides, the CDR3 is TGTGCCAGCAGTTACCGGACTAGCGGGCGGACCGGGGAGCTGTTTTTT. This codes for CASSYRTSGRTGELFF.

The V and J genes are TRBV6-5 and TRBJ2-7; D may be TRBD2 (8 bases). This CDR3 is 15 amino acids long. The V and J ends lost 4 bases and 4 bases respectively, with 17 bases between them. From germline, CDR1 is MNHEY and CDR2 SVGAGI. CDR3: CASSFSGGTVYEQYF. CDR3 nucleotide sequence: TGTGCCAGCAGTTTTTCGGGGGGGACAGTTTACGAGCAGTACTTC.

This clone was seen more than once but under ten times. The rearrangement uses TRBV6-5 and TRBJ1-5; possible D gene TRBD1, 6 bases. Germline V lookup: CDR1 MNHEY, CDR2 SVGAGI. The V gene lost 5 bases and the J gene lost 2 bases, with 10 bases spanning the gap. This CDR3 contains 14 residues. The CDR3 DNA is TGTGCCAGCAGTGTCTACAGGGGCAATCAGCCCCAGCATTTT. The encoded protein is CASSVYRGNQPQHF.

This chain joins TRBV25-1 and TRBJ1-2, with D unclear. The germline V gene encodes CDR1 MGHDK and CDR2 SYGVNS. The CDR3 covers 13 residues. Trimming stripped 5 bases from V and 5 bases from J, with 12 bases between. The CDR3, as DNA: TGTGCCAGCAGTCTATCGGCGGATTATGGCTACACCTTC. It is translated as CASSLSADYGYTF.

The rearrangement joins TRBV7-9 to TRBJ2-7; TRBD1 matches 7 bases. This CDR3 contains 14 residues. The V segment lost 3 bases and the J segment 5 bases; nucleotides outside the gene matches: 7. CDR1 and CDR2 (germline): SEHNR, FQNEAQ (reference sequence). CDR3 region: CASSFGTAGDEQYF. The CDR3 DNA sequence: TGTGCCAGCAGCTTCGGGACAGCTGGCGACGAGCAGTACTTC.

This chain connects TRBV30 to TRBJ1-2; D is uncertain. With 1 base removed from V and 6 bases from J, the gap between germline ends came to 9 bases. This CDR3 is built from 12 residues. The germline gives CDR1 GTSNPN, CDR2 SVGIG (reference sequence). The CDR3 DNA follows: TGTGCCTGGAGTGGGGCGCAGAATGGCTACACCTTC. Protein sequence: CAWSGAQNGYTF.

The chain has TRBV19 and TRBJ1-5; 7 bases line up with TRBD1. This CDR3 comprises 15 residues. The ends lost 5 bases at V and 1 base at J; junction bases unmatched: 5. The germline CDR1 and CDR2 sequences are LNHDA and SQIVND (reference sequence). CDR3 sequence: CASSSLTGSNQPQHF. The CDR3, as DNA: TGTGCCAGTAGTTCCTTGACAGGGAGCAATCAGCCCCAGCATTTT.

The V gene is TRBV4-1, the J gene TRBJ2-2, with D perhaps matching TRBD2 (5 bases). This CDR3 spans 13 amino acids. V was pared by 3 bases and J by 4 bases, with 6 bases between. CDR1 is MGHRA, CDR2 YSYEKL, per germline. The CDR3 sequence is CASSHRGTGELFF. The CDR3 region has the DNA TGCGCCAGCAGCCACCGGGGCACCGGGGAGCTGTTTTTT.

The DNA for the CDR3 is TGTGCCAGCAGTAGACAGGGATTGAACACTGAAGCTTTCTTT. It yields the protein CASSRQGLNTEAFF. This sequence joins TRBV27 and TRBJ1-1, with 7 positions matching TRBD1. The CDR3 contains 14 residues. V dropped 5 bases and J dropped 0; count of bases not matched to a gene: 3. Germline values: CDR1 MNHEY, CDR2 SMNVEV (reference sequence).